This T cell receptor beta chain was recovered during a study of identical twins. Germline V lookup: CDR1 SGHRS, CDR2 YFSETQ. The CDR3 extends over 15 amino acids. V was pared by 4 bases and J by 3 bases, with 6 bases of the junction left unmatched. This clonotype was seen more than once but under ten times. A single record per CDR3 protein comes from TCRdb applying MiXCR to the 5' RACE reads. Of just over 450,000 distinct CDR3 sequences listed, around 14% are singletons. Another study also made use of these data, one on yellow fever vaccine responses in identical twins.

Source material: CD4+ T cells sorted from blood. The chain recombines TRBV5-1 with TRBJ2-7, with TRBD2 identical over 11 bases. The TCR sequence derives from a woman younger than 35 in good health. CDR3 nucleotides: TGCGCCAGCAGCCATACTAGCGGGGGACTCTACGAGCAGTACTTC. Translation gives CASSHTSGGLYEQYF.